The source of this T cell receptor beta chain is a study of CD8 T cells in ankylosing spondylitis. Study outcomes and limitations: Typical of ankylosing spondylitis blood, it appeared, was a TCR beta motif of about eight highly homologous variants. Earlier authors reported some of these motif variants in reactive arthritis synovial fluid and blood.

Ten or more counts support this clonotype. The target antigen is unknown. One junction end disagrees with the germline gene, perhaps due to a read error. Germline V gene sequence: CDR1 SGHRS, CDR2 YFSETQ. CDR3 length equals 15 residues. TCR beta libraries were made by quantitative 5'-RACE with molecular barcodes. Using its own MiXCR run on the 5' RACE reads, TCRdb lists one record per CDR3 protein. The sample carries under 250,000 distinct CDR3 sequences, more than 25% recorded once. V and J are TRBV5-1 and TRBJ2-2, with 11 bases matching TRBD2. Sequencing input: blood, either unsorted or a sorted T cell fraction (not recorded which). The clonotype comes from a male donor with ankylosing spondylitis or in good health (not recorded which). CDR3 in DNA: TGCGCCAGCAGCTCTGGGACTAGCGGTTACGGGGAGCTGTCTTTT. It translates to CASSSGTSGYGELSF.